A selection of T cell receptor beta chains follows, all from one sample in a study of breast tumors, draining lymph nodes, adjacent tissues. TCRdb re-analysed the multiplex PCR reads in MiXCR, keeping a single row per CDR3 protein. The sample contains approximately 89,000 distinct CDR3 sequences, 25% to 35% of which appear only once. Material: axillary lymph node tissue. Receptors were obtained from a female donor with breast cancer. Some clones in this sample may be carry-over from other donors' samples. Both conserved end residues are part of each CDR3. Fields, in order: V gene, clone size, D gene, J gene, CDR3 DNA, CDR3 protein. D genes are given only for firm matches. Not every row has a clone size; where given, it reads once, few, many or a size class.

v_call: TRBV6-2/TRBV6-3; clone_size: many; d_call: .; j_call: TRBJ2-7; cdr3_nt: TGTGCCAGCAGTCGCTGGGCTGACGAGCAGTACTTC; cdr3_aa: CASSRWADEQYF
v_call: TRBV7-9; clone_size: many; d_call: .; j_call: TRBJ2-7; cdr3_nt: TGTGCCAGCAGCTTGGTTAACTACGAGCAGTACTTC; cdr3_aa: CASSLVNYEQYF
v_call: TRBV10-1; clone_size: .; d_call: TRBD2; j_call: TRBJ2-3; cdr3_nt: TGCGCCAGCAGTGACGGGACTAGCGGGAGTTTTATAGATACGCAGTATTTT; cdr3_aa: CASSDGTSGSFIDTQYF
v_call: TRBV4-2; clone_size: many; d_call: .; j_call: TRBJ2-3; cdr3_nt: TGTGCCAGCTCCACCGGGACGTACAGCACAGATACGCAGTATTTT; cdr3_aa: CASSTGTYSTDTQYF
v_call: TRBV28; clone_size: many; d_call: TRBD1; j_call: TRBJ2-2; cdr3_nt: TGTGCCTGGGACAGGGGGCAGGCCGGGGAGCTGTTTTTT; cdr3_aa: CAWDRGQAGELFF
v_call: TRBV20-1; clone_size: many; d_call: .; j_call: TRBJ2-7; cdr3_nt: TGCAGTGCTAGGGAGGGGAGGACCTACGAGCAGTACTTC; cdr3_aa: CSAREGRTYEQYF
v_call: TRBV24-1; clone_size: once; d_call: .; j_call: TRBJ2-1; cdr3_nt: TGTGCCACCAGTGATTTGTCAGGGAAGTACAATGAGCAGTTCTTC; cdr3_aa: CATSDLSGKYNEQFF
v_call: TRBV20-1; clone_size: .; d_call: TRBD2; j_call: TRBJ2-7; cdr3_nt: TGCAGTGCTAAAGAACTAGCGGGTGCCTACGAGCAGTACTTC; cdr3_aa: CSAKELAGAYEQYF
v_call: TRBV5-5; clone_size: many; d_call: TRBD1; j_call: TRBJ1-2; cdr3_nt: TGTGCCAGCAGCTTGGGGACAGGGGGCTCAACTAACTATGGCTACACCTTC; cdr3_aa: CASSLGTGGSTNYGYTF
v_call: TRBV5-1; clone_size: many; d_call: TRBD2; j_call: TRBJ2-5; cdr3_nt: TGCGCCAGCAGCTTGGTTAGCGGGGAAGAGACCCAGTACTTC; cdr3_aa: CASSLVSGEETQYF
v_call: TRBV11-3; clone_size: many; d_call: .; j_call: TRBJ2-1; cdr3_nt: TGTGCCAGCAGCGTCTTCTGGTTGACAGTGACACCCGACCCGGACAATGAGCAGTTCTTC; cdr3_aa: CASSVFWLTVTPDPDNEQFF
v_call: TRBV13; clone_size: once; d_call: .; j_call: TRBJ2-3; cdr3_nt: TGTGCCAGCAGCTTGGATGGTGGCCGGGCAGATACGCAGTATTTT; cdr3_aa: CASSLDGGRADTQYF
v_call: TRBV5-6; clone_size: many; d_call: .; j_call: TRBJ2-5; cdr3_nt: TGTGCCAGCAGGTCGGCGGGGTGGGCAGAGACCCAGTACTTC; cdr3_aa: CASRSAGWAETQYF
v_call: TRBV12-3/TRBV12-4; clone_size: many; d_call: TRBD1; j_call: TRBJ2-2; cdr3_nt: TGTGCCAGCAGATCCGGGACAGGGTGGACCGGGGAGCTGTTTTTT; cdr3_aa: CASRSGTGWTGELFF
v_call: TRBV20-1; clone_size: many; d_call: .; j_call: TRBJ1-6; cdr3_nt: TGCAGTGCTAGAGATCATAGTGGTCAAGCCTATAATTCACCCCTCCACTTT; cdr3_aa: CSARDHSGQAYNSPLHF
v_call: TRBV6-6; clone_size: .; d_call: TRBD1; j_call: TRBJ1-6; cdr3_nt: TGTGCCAGCAGCCCCTGGACAGGGAGCTCCTATAATTCACCCCTCCACTTT; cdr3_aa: CASSPWTGSSYNSPLHF
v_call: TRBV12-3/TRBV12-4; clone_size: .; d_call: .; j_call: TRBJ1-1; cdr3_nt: TGTGCCAGCAGCTCTACGGACTTCACTGAAGCTTTCTTT; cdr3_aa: CASSSTDFTEAFF
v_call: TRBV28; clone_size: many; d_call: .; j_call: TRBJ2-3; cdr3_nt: TGTGCCAGCAGTTCGACTAGGGAGAGGGATACGCAGTATTTT; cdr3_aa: CASSSTRERDTQYF
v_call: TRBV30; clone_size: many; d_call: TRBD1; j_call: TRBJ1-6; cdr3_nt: TGTGCCTGGAGTTCCGGGACAGAAAATTCACCCCTCCACTTT; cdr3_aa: CAWSSGTENSPLHF
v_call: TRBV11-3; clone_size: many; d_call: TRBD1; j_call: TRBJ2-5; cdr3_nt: TGTGCCAGCAGCTTCCCTTTTGACAGGGAAGAGACCCAGTACTTC; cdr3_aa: CASSFPFDREETQYF
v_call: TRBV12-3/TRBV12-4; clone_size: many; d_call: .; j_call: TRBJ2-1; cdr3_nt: TGTGCCAGCAGAACGGGAGTTACCTACAATGAGCAGTTCTTC; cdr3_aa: CASRTGVTYNEQFF
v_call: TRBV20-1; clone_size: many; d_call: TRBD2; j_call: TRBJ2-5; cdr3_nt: TGCAGTGCCCCCCGGGCGACTAGCGGGAGGGTAGAGACCCAGTACTTC; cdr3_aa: CSAPRATSGRVETQYF
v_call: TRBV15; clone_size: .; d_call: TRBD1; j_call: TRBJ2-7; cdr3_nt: TGTGCCAGCAGCCCAGACAGGGGCTCCTACGAGCAGTACTTC; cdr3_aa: CASSPDRGSYEQYF
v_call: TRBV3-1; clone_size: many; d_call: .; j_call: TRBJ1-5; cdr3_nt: TGTGCCAGCAGCCAACAGGGAGACCAGCCCCAGCATTTT; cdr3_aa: CASSQQGDQPQHF
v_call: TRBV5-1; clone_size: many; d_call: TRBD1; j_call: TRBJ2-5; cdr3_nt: TGCGCCAGCAGCTTGGCCCCGGGACAGCAAGAGACCCAGTACTTC; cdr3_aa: CASSLAPGQQETQYF
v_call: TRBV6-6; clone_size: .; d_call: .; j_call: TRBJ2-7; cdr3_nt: TGTGCCAGCAGGGAACCAGGGGAGAGGTACGAGCAGTACTTC; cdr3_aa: CASREPGERYEQYF
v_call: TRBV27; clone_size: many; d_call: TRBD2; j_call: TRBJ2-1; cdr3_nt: TGTGCCAGCAGTACTTGGACTAGCGGGGAGCAGTTCTTC; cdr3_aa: CASSTWTSGEQFF
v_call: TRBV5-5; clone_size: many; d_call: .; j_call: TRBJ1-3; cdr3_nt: TGTGCCAGCAGCTTGATCGGAAACTCTGGAAACACCATATATTTT; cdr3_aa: CASSLIGNSGNTIYF
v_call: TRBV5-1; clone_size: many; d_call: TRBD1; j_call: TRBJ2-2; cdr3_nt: TGCGCCAGCAGCTTATTCGGGACAGGGAATGGCGGGGAGCTGTTTTTT; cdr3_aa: CASSLFGTGNGGELFF
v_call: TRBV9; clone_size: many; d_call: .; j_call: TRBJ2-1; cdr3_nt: TGTGCCAGCAGGTCAGGAGGAGGTAGGCAGTTCTTC; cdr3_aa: CASRSGGGRQFF
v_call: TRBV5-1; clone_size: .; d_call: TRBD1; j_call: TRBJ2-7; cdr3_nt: TGCGCCAGCAGCTTGGAGGGCAGGGGGCGTGAAGAGCAGTACTTC; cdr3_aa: CASSLEGRGREEQYF
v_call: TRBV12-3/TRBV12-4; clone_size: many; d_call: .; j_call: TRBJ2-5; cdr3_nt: TGTGCCAGCAGTTTAGGACAGGCAGGGGTTGCCCAGTACTTC; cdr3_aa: CASSLGQAGVAQYF
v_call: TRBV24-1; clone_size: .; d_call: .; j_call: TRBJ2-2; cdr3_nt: TGCGCCACCACGGACCCTATCACCGGGGAGCTGTTTTTT; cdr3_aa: CATTDPITGELFF
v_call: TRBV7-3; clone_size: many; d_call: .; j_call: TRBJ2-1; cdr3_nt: TGTGCCAGCAGCTTAACGTCGGGTTGGAGTGAGCAGTTCTTC; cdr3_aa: CASSLTSGWSEQFF
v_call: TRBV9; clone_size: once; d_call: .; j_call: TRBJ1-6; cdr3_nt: TGTGCCAGCAGCGTAGGGGGTAATTCACCCCTCCACTTT; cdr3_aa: CASSVGGNSPLHF
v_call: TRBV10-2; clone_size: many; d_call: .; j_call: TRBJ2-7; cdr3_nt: TGCGCCAGCTGGGACGGCCCCTACGAGCAGTACTTC; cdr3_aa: CASWDGPYEQYF
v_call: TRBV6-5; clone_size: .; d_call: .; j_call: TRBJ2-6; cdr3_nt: TGTGCCAGCAGTTATGGTGGGGCCAACGTCCTGACTTTC; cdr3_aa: CASSYGGANVLTF
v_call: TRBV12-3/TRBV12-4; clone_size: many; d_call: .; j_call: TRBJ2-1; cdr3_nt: TGTGCCAGCAGTTTTATCCTAGTTTATAGCGATGAGCAGTTCTTC; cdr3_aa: CASSFILVYSDEQFF
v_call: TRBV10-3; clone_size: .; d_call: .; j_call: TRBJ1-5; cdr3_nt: TGTGCCATCAGTGCCGAGGGTGGGGATCAGCCCCAGCATTTC; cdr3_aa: CAISAEGGDQPQHF
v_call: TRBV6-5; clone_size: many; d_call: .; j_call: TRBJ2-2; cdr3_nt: TGTGCCAGCAGTTACGCCCCGGGACTCAGGACCGGGGAGCTGTTTTTT; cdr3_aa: CASSYAPGLRTGELFF
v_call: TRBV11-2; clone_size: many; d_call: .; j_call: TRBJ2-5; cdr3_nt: TGTGCCAGCAGCTCCGCCGGACTAGTGGGGGCGGAGACCCAGTACTTC; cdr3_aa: CASSSAGLVGAETQYF
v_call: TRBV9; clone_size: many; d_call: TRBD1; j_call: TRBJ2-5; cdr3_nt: TGTGCCAGCAGCGCATTGACAGGGGAGAGGGAGACCCAGTACTTC; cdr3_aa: CASSALTGERETQYF
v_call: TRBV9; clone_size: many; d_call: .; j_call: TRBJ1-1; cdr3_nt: TGTGCCAGCAGCGTAGAGGGGAACACTGAAGCTTTCTTT; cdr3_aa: CASSVEGNTEAFF
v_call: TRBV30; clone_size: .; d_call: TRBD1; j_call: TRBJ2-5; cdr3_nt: TGTGCCTGGAGTGTAGGGACAGTGACCTTTGGGGAGACCCAGTACTTC; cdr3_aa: CAWSVGTVTFGETQYF
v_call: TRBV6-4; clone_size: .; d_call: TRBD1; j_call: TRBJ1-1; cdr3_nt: TGTGCCAGCAGGGGGGACAGGGGGTTCACTGAAGCTTTCTTT; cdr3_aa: CASRGDRGFTEAFF
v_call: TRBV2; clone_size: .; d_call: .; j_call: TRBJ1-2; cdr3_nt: TGTGCCAGCAGTAAGACAGTAGACTATGGCTACACCTTC; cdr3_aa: CASSKTVDYGYTF
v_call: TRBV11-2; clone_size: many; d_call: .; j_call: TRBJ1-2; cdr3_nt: TGTGCCAGCAGCTTAGGGACGAACTATGGCTACACCTTC; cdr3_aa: CASSLGTNYGYTF
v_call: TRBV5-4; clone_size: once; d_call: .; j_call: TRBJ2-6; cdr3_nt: TGTGCCAGCAGCCCCTCTGGGGCCAACGTCCTGGCTTTC; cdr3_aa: CASSPSGANVLAF
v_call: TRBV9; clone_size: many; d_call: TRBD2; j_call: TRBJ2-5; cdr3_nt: TGTGCCAGCAGCCCCAGGGGTAGCGGGAGTCGGGAGACCCAGTACTTC; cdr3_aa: CASSPRGSGSRETQYF
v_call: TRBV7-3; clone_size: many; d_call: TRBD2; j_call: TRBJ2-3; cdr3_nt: TGTGCCAGCAGCTTAGTGAGCGGGAGGGTAGATACGCAGTATTTT; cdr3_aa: CASSLVSGRVDTQYF
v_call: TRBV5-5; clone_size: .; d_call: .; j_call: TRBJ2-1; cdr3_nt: TGTGCCAGCAGCCGACCCGGGGCCCTTGAGCAGTTCTTC; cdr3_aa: CASSRPGALEQFF
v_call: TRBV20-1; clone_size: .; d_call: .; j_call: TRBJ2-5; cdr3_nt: TGCAGTGCTAGAGACTATCGGGACGCGGAGACCCAGTACTTC; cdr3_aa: CSARDYRDAETQYF
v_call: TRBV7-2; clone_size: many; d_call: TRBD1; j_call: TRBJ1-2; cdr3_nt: TGTGCCAGCAGCTTGTCCGGGACAGGGATTGGCTACACCTTC; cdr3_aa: CASSLSGTGIGYTF
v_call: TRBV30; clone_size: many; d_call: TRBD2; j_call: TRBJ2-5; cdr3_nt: TGTGCCTGGAGTCGCGGGAGGGGCCAAGAGACCCAGTACTTC; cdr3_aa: CAWSRGRGQETQYF